The T cell receptor (beta chain) described here comes from a study of Ad26.COV2.S vaccination and SARS-CoV-2 variants. Whole-study findings and limits: After vaccination, substantial breadth of spike-specific CD8+ and CD4+ responses was reported. Whether participants received vaccine or placebo, their non-spike TCR breadth was similar.

With regard to this clone: Its antigen is not identified.

Treatment specified: some 20 received Ad26.COV2.S at low or high dose, single or two shots; about 5 received placebo; per-sample allocation not given. The investigators took samples on day 63 after the first vaccine or placebo injection. Within Boston, the person who donated was an adult of 18-55 years. Germline assignment: CDR1 SGHRS and CDR2 YFSETQ. The CDR3 loop spans 15 amino acids. Between the trimmed V and J ends, which lost 4 bases and 0 bases, there was a span of 11 bases. Using immunoSEQ multiplex PCR, the repertoire was profiled, and TCRdb retains in-frame clones only, with some absent. The sample records roughly 500,000 clones, around 90% being singletons.

This TCR was sampled from a person aged 18-65 years who received the Ad26.COV2.S COVID-19 vaccine or a placebo. The material was peripheral blood, obtained in a trial of Ad26.COV2.S vaccine versus placebo. The chain employs TRBV5-1 and TRBJ1-5; D is perhaps TRBD1 (6 bases). Here the CDR3 DNA reads TGCGCCAGCAGCGTGGACAGTTATAGCAATCAGCCCCAGCATTTT. It codes for CASSVDSYSNQPQHF.